Each of the 21 T cell receptor beta chains below was sequenced from the same sample in a study of blood T cell repertoires in COVID-19. Generated by immunoSEQ multiplex PCR, the TCRdb table keeps only in-frame clones and is missing some. The repertoire consists of tens of thousands of clones, with around 80% occurring once and the leading ten covering over 9.5%. Material: peripheral blood. The receptor set was obtained from a human donor in a cohort sampled during active COVID-19.

The V gene is TRBV30, the J gene TRBJ2-7; TRBD2 is a possible D gene (6 bases). There are 11 residues in the CDR3. CDR1 and CDR2 (germline): GTSNPN, SVGIG (reference sequence). V lost 4 bases and J 5 bases, leaving 9 bases between the germline ends. CDR3 sequence: CAWTAGNEQYF. The CDR3 coding sequence is TGTGCCTGGACGGCGGGGAACGAGCAGTACTTC.

The chain couples TRBV6-2 or TRBV6-3 to TRBJ1-1; 9 bases agree with TRBD1. V trimming: 5 bases; J trimming: 4 bases; junction bases outside the gene matches: 8. CDR1 and CDR2 (germline): MNHEY, SVGEGT. The CDR3 extends over 15 amino acids. CDR3 region: CASSKTGQGRTEAFF. CDR3 nucleotides: TGTGCCAGCAGTAAAACGGGACAGGGCCGCACTGAAGCTTTCTTT.

This chain uses TRBV10-1 with TRBJ1-1; 9 nucleotides agree with TRBD1. This CDR3 has 14 amino acids. With 7 bases clipped from V and 2 bases from J, the junction kept 5 bases outside the gene matches. The V gene's germline CDR1 is WNHNN and CDR2 SYGVQD (reference sequence). The CDR3, as DNA: TGCGCCAGCAATACAGGGGGCGAAAACACTGAAGCTTTCTTT. Translated, it gives CASNTGGENTEAFF.

To note about this clone: Distinct nucleotide sequences in the sample also encode this CDR3. This sequence joins TRBV24-1 and TRBJ2-3; TRBD1 matches 8 bases. Trimming cost V 5 bases and J 3 bases; bases outside gene matches: 3. The CDR3 sequence is 14 residues long. Germline values: CDR1 KGHDR, CDR2 SFDVKD. The CDR3 here is CATSGTGSTDTQYF. CDR3 coding DNA: TGTGCCACCAGTGGGACAGGGTCAACAGATACGCAGTATTTT.

The CDR3 DNA follows: TGTGCCAGTAGCAGGACAGCTAACTATGGCTACACCTTC. Translating gives CASSRTANYGYTF. The rearrangement links TRBV19 to TRBJ1-2; the D gene is possibly TRBD1 (6 bases). The germline CDR1 and CDR2 sequences are LNHDA and SQIVND (reference sequence). The CDR3 contains 13 residues. V was shortened by 6 bases and J by 0 bases, with 8 bases between the two germline ends.

CDR3 bases: TGTGCCAGTAGTAGCACAGGGTCCTACTATGGCTACACCTTC. Its translation is CASSSTGSYYGYTF. The J gene is TRBJ1-2, the V gene TRBV19; maybe TRBD1 (6 bases). V shed 4 bases and J shed 3 bases, with 12 bases lying between them. The CDR3 sequence is 14 residues long. Germline CDR1 and CDR2: LNHDA and SQIVND (reference sequence).

This sequence joins TRBV2 and TRBJ2-2; 14 positions agree with TRBD2. Germline V lookup: CDR1 SNHLY, CDR2 FYNNEI. The CDR3 runs 15 residues. Trimming cost V 7 bases and J 5 bases; bases outside gene matches: 3. The CDR3 is CASNGLAGGTGELFF. For the CDR3, the DNA is TGTGCCAGCAATGGACTAGCGGGAGGTACCGGGGAGCTGTTTTTT. The variable domain in full, with the rest retrieved from reference TRBV2 and TRBJ2-2, is EPEVTQTPSHQVTQMGQEVILRCVPISNHLYFYWYRQILGQKVEFLVSFYNNEISEKSEIFDDQFSVERPDGSNFTLKIRSTKLEDSAMYFCASNGLAGGTGELFFGEGSRLTVL.

This clone occurred once. The chain is built from TRBV28 and TRBJ2-7; perhaps TRBD2 as D (7 bases). Germline V lookup: CDR1 MDHEN, CDR2 SYDVKM. This CDR3 region has 14 residues. V lost 7 bases to trimming and J lost 6 bases, with 19 bases between them. CDR3 coding DNA: TGTGCCAGCACCCCCGGGGGGCCCTTACTCGAGCAGTACGTC. This codes for CASTPGGPLLEQYV.

This clone was picked up a small number of times. CDR3 sequence (DNA): TGTGCCAGCAGCCCTGGTATAGCGGGAGTAGGCGCAGATACGCAGTATTTT. Protein sequence: CASSPGIAGVGADTQYF. The chain joins TRBV11-3 to TRBJ2-3; TRBD2 matches at 9 bases. The CDR3 has 17 residues. Germline V gene data show CDR1 as SGHNT and CDR2 as YENEEA. The J segment lost 4 bases and the V segment lost 5 bases, leaving 13 bases of the junction unmatched.

This chain joins TRBV14 and TRBJ1-1; D uncertain. Trimming pared 2 bases from V and 0 bases from J, leaving 7 bases between. This CDR3 is built from 14 residues. CDR1 is SGHDN, CDR2 FVKESK, per germline. This CDR3 is CASSQRRMNTEAFF. The CDR3 DNA follows: TGTGCCAGCAGCCAACGGCGGATGAACACTGAAGCTTTCTTT.

This clone appeared once. The chain carries TRBV4-1 and TRBJ2-7; 7 bases map to TRBD1. V shed 4 bases and J 3 bases; nucleotides not matched to a gene: 9. This CDR3 is built from 15 residues. Per the germline V gene, CDR1 is MGHRA and CDR2 is YSYEKL. The CDR3 reads CASSLGTAGYYEQYF. The CDR3 bases are TGCGCCAGCAGCCTGGGGACAGCCGGTTACTACGAGCAGTACTTC.

There are a few counts of this clone. The chain links TRBV14 to TRBJ1-2; D call uncertain. V dropped 2 bases and J dropped 0 bases, with 13 bases sitting between them. Germline V gene lookup returns CDR1 SGHDN and CDR2 FVKESK. The CDR3 runs 16 residues. The CDR3 DNA reads TGTGCCAGCAGCCAATTTCGAGGAGGGACTAACTATGGCTACACCTTC. Protein product: CASSQFRGGTNYGYTF.

The V and J genes are TRBV20-1 and TRBJ1-2, with 8 bases that match TRBD1. The CDR3 consists of 13 residues. V shed 3 bases and J 7 bases; nucleotides not matched to a gene: 7. Germline CDR1 DFQATT, CDR2 SNEGSKA (reference sequence). DNA for the CDR3: TGCAGTGCTAGTAGTCAGGGGGCATTTGGCTACACCTTC. It yields the protein CSASSQGAFGYTF.

The V call is TRBV12-3 or TRBV12-4, the J call TRBJ2-3; 10 bases match TRBD1. The CDR3 is 13 amino acids. Losses at the gene ends were 10 bases for V and 5 bases for J; bases not matched to a gene: 6. The CDR3 reads CATRQGAVDTQYF. CDR3 in DNA: TGTGCCACTCGACAGGGGGCCGTAGATACGCAGTATTTT.

The chain has TRBV3-1 (or the pseudogene TRBV3-2) and TRBJ2-7, with 13 positions matching TRBD2. V shed 9 bases, J shed 9 bases, and the junction held 23 bases outside the gene matches. The germline gives CDR1 LGHDT, CDR2 YNNKEL (reference sequence). CDR3 length: 18 residues. In DNA form, the CDR3 reads TGTGCCAGAGTGGGGAGGGGACTAGCGGGGAGAGGCCTAGGACGGCAGTACGTC. This sequence encodes CARVGRGLAGRGLGRQYV.

The CDR3 spells CASSKPGGASSGNTIYF. The CDR3, as DNA: TGTGCCAGTAGTAAACCCGGGGGAGCATCCTCTGGAAACACCATATATTTT. The J gene is TRBJ1-3, the V gene TRBV19; TRBD1 might be the D (5 bases). Looked up from germline, CDR1 is LNHDA and CDR2 is SQIVND (reference sequence). The CDR3 covers 17 residues. The ends were cut back, 4 bases at V and 0 bases at J, with 16 bases in the middle.

The genes are TRBV18 and TRBJ1-1, with D possibly being TRBD1 (5 bases). The CDR3 extends over 16 amino acids. Germline CDR1 KGHSH, CDR2 LQKENI. V was clipped by 6 bases and J by 0 bases, with 17 bases between them. CDR3 loop: CASSLASGAMNTEAFF. In DNA form, the CDR3 reads TGTGCCAGCTCCCTTGCCAGCGGGGCCATGAACACTGAAGCTTTCTTT.

The gene calls are TRBV27 and TRBJ2-5, with 7 positions matching TRBD1. The length of the CDR3 is 16 residues. The germline V gene has CDR1 MNHEY and CDR2 SMNVEV (reference sequence). Trimming removed 0 bases from V and 0 bases from J; junction bases left unmatched: 4. CDR3 DNA: TGTGCCAGCAGTTTATCTGGCAGGGGGTACCAAGAGACCCAGTACTTC. This codes for CASSLSGRGYQETQYF.

This clone appeared a single time. The chain has TRBV6-2 or TRBV6-3 and TRBJ2-5; TRBD2 might be the D (7 bases). Trimming left V 5 bases short and J 5 bases short, with 21 bases between. This CDR3 is built from 16 residues. The germline gives CDR1 MNHEY, CDR2 SVGEGT. CDR3 sequence: CASSPSSGGRGETQYF. CDR3 bases: TGTGCCAGCAGTCCCTCTTCCGGGGGGAGGGGGGAGACCCAGTACTTC.

J is TRBJ1-1 and V is TRBV28; 10 positions agree with TRBD1. Germline trimming cut 8 bases from V and 5 bases from J; bases unmatched to any gene: 2. This CDR3 has 12 amino acids. Looked up from germline, CDR1 is MDHEN and CDR2 is SYDVKM. Here the CDR3 DNA reads TGTGCCAGCGGGACAGGGGCGACTGAAGCTTTCTTT. Amino acid sequence: CASGTGATEAFF.

The chain joins TRBV19 to TRBJ1-1; D not certain. The germline V gene encodes CDR1 LNHDA and CDR2 SQIVND (reference sequence). This CDR3 region has 13 residues. Trimming pared 5 bases from V and 5 bases from J, leaving 12 bases between. The DNA of the CDR3 is TGTGCCAGTAGTCGGGTCGGAGGTACTGAAGCTTTCTTT. Translating gives CASSRVGGTEAFF.